This TCR beta chain emerged from a study of T cell responses to AZD1222 COVID-19 vaccine. The protocol was immunoSEQ multiplex PCR, while the TCRdb copy is restricted to in-frame clones and leaves out a portion. The repertoire holds fewer than 120,000 clones, with less than 95% as singletons. Findings of the study overall: Increased Spike-specific TCR breadth and depth were observed after two AZD1222 doses.

Comments on this clone: As yet, its antigen is unknown.

Germline V gene lookup returns CDR1 SQVTM and CDR2 ANQGSEA. The V end lost 8 bases, the J end lost 2 bases, and 16 bases lay between the germline ends. The CDR3 is 14 residues long. The V call is TRBV29-1, the J call TRBJ2-1, with D possibly matching TRBD1 (6 bases). This material consisted of peripheral blood, taken 28 days after the second AZD1222 dose. This receptor was obtained from an adult who received the AZD1222 COVID-19 vaccine. In DNA form, the CDR3 reads TGCAGCTCCTCACAGGGCTTTCCCTACAATGAGCAGTTCTTC. It yields the protein CSSSQGFPYNEQFF.